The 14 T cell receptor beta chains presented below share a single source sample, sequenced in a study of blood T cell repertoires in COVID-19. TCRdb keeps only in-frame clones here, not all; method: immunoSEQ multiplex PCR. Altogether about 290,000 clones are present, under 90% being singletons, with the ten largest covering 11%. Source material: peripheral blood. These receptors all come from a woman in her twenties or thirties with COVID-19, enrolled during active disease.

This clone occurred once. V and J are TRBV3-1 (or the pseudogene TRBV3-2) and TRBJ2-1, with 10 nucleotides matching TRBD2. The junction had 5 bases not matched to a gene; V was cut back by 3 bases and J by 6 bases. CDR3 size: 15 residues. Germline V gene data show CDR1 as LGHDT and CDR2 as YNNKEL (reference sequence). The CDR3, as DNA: TGTGCCAGCAGCCACCCAAGCGGGGGGGCCAATGAGCAGTTCTTC. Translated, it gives CASSHPSGGANEQFF.

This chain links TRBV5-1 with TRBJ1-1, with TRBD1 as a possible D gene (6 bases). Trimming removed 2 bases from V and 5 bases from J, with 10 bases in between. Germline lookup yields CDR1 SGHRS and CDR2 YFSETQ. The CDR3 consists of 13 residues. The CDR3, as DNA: TGCGCCAGCAGCTTTCGTCAGGGGACTGAAGCTTTCTTT. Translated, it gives CASSFRQGTEAFF.

CDR3 coding DNA: TGTGCCAGCAGAGCCGGGCCCTGGGGGGGCGAGCAGTACTTC. Amino acid sequence: CASRAGPWGGEQYF. The rearrangement links TRBV11-2 to TRBJ2-7; 7 bases agree with TRBD2. Germline-derived CDR1 and CDR2 are SGHAT and FQNNGV. V lost 6 bases to trimming and J lost 6 bases; unmatched junction nucleotides: 11. The CDR3 extends over 14 amino acids.

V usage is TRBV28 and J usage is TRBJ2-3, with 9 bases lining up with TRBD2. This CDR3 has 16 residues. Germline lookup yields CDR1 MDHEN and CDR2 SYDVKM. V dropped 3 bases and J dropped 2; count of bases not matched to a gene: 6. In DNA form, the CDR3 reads TGTGCCAGCAGTTTTCCCCCTAGCGGGGTCACAGATACGCAGTATTTT. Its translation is CASSFPPSGVTDTQYF.

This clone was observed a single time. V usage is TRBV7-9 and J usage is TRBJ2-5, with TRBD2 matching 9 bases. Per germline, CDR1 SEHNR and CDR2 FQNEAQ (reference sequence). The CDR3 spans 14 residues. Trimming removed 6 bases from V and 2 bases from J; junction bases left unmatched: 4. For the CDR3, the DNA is TGTGCCAGCAGGGTAGCGGGGGCGCAAGAGACCCAGTACTTC. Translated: CASRVAGAQETQYF.

In DNA, the CDR3 is TGTGCCAGCAGTCGACTAGCGGGGCGTGACAACTACAATGAGCAGTTCTTC. This encodes CASSRLAGRDNYNEQFF. V and J are TRBV2 and TRBJ2-1; 11 bases map to TRBD2. Trimming removed 5 bases from V and 3 bases from J; junction bases left unmatched: 9. This CDR3 region has 17 residues. CDR1 is SNHLY and CDR2 is FYNNEI in the germline V gene.

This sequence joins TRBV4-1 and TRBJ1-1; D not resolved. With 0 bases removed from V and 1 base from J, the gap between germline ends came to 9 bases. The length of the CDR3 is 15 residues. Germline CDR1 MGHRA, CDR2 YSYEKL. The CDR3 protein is CASSQDRTGNTEAFF. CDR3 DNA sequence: TGCGCCAGCAGCCAAGATCGAACGGGGAACACTGAAGCTTTCTTT.

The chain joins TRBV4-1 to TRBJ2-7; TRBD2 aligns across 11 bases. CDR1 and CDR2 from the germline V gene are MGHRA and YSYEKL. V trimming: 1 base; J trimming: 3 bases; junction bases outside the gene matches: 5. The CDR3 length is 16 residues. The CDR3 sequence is CASSQVGTSGFYEQYF. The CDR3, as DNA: TGCGCCAGCAGCCAAGTAGGGACTAGCGGATTCTACGAGCAGTACTTC.

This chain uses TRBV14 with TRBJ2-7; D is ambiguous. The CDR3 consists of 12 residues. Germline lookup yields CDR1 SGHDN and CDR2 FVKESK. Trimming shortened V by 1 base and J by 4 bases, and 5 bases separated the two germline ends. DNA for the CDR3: TGTGCCAGCAGCCAAGGCGGTTACGAGCAGTACTTC. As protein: CASSQGGYEQYF.

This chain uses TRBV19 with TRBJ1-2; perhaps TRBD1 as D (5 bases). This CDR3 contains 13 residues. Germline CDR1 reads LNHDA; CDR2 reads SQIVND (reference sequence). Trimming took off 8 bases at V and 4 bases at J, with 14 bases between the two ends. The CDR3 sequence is CASARDSFYGYTF. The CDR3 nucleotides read TGTGCCAGTGCCCGGGACTCCTTCTATGGCTACACCTTC.

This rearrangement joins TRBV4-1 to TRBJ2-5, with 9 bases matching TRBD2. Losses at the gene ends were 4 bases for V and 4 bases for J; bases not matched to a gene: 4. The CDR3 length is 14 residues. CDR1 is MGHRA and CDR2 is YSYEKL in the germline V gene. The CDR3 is CASSPAGGTETQYF. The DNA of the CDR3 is TGCGCCAGCAGCCCAGCGGGGGGCACAGAGACCCAGTACTTC.

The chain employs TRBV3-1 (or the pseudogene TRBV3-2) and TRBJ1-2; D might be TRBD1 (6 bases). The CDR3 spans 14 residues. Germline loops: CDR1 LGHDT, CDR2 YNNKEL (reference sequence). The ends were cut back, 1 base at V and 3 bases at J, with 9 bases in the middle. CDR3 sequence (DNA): TGTGCCAGCAGCCAAGTTAACAGGGACTATGGCTACACCTTC. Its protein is CASSQVNRDYGYTF.

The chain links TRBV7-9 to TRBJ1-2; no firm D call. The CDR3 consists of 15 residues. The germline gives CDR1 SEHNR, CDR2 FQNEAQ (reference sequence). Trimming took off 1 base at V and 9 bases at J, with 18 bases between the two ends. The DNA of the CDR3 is TGTGCCAGCAGCTTAGTAATCGGGAACGCTATGCGCTACACCTTC. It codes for CASSLVIGNAMRYTF.

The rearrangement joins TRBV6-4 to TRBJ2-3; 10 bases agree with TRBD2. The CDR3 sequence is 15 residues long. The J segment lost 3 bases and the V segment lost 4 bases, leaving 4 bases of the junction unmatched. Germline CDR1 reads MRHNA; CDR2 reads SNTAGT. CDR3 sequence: CASSGSSGGTDTQYF. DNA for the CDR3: TGTGCCAGCAGTGGGTCTAGCGGGGGAACAGATACGCAGTATTTT.